This TCR beta chain was identified in a study of CD8 T cells in ankylosing spondylitis (dated by TCRdb to 2016 to 2017). Regarding the study in general: To find TCR variants linked to disease, the study profiled T cell receptor beta repertoires in ankylosing spondylitis patients and healthy donors. Peripheral blood samples were taken, and synovial fluid was additionally collected from ankylosing spondylitis patients. In total, the full study cohort was made up of roughly 110 healthy donors and more than 20 ankylosing spondylitis patients. Broad study findings and their caveats: Some of the motif variants had been reported before in the synovial fluid and blood of reactive arthritis patients, a finding that suggests common disease-initiation mechanisms. A TCR beta motif made up of eight highly homologous amino acid variants appeared to be characteristic of blood from ankylosing spondylitis patients. Significant enrichment of the disease-linked clones was reported in matched synovial fluid samples from ankylosing spondylitis patients. The disease-linked clones showed a CD8+ phenotype and occurred at relatively low frequencies in peripheral blood.

The listed sequencing device is Illumina HiSeq 2500. TCR beta libraries were prepared by quantitative 5'-RACE with molecular barcodes. Regarding the original processing steps: A new computational method based on a probabilistic model of VDJ rearrangement was used to identify disease-linked TCR variants. TCRdb reworked the public reads: Q25 trimming with fastp, MiXCR clone assembly, productive beta chains retained. A single entry per CDR3 protein holds the most common genes and DNA from its merged rows. The V and J calls follow TCRdb's processing rather than the paper's. This sample is represented by roughly 700,000 distinct CDR3 sequences; over 15% of them were singletons. The top ten hold over 15% of the sample. Sequences SGHRS (CDR1) and YFSETQ (CDR2) are obtained from the germline V gene. The germline ends are 2 bases apart after V is trimmed by 0 bases and J by 2 bases. Its CDR3 holds 12 amino acids, cysteine through phenylalanine. Only the CDR3 DNA stays, 36 bases, in frame from base 1.

This clonotype has ten or more counts. Its binding antigen is unknown. No much larger clonotype is one base removed from it; base qualities were not supplied. The sequencing sample was made of blood, either unsorted or a sorted T cell fraction (not recorded which). Recombination joined TRBV5-1 with TRBJ1-2; the D gene assignment is ambiguous. The sequence was obtained from a male donor with ankylosing spondylitis. The CDR3 protein is CASSLENYGYTF. The bases are TGCGCCAGCAGCTTGGAGAACTATGGCTACACCTTC.